These T cell receptor beta chains were read from a single sample in a study of ipilimumab plus nivolumab after autologous stem cell transplantation. Clones were read by immunoSEQ multiplex PCR, and TCRdb kept only the in-frame ones, dropping some. The sample includes 77,000 or so clones, about 83% seen only once; the top ten take roughly 2%. This sample comprised PBMCs, obtained in a trial of ipilimumab plus nivolumab as post-transplant consolidation. These receptors came from a male donor with diffuse large B-cell lymphoma. The CDR3 runs from the conserved cysteine through the conserved F or W. A D gene is named only where the DNA matches it firmly. Expanded clones get a size class; other rows say once, few or many, or leave the size out.

clone_size j_call d_call v_call cdr3_aa cdr3_nt
once TRBJ2-7 . TRBV5-1 CASSLGRRVGEQYF TGCGCCAGCAGCTTGGGTCGGAGGGTAGGCGAGCAGTACTTC
few TRBJ1-1 . TRBV19 CASIIGAGGDTEAFF TGTGCCAGTATCATAGGGGCCGGTGGGGACACTGAAGCTTTCTTT
. TRBJ2-7 . TRBV18 CASSPGTASSYEQYF TGTGCCAGCTCACCAGGGACGGCCAGCTCCTACGAGCAGTACTTC
. TRBJ1-1 . TRBV5-1 CASSLDGMNTEAFF TGCGCCAGCAGCTTGGATGGCATGAACACTGAAGCTTTCTTT
once TRBJ1-4 . TRBV7-2 CASSLQGAPEKLFF TGTGCCAGCAGCCTCCAGGGAGCCCCCGAAAAACTGTTTTTT
. TRBJ1-1 . TRBV27 CASSLDGSTEAFF TGTGCCAGCAGTTTAGACGGAAGCACTGAAGCTTTCTTT
once TRBJ1-1 . TRBV5-6 CASSHNYNTEAFF TGTGCCAGCAGCCACAACTATAACACTGAAGCTTTCTTT
. TRBJ2-1 TRBD2 TRBV5-1 CASSLQGGGADEQFF TGCGCCAGCAGCTTGCAGGGCGGGGGGGCCGATGAGCAGTTCTTC
. TRBJ1-2 TRBD1 TRBV7-2 CASRTTGVYGYTF TGTGCCAGCAGAACGACAGGGGTCTATGGCTACACCTTC
. TRBJ1-2 . TRBV5-4 CASSFGDHGYTF TGTGCCAGCAGCTTCGGGGACCATGGCTACACCTTC
. TRBJ2-2 . TRBV7-7 CASSRVETGAGELFF TGTGCTAGCAGCCGGGTCGAGACCGGCGCCGGGGAGCTGTTTTTT
. TRBJ2-5 . TRBV6-5 CASSYGGGGQETQYF TGTGCCAGCAGTTACGGGGGAGGAGGCCAAGAGACCCAGTACTTC
. TRBJ1-5 . TRBV30 CAWSVEGGNQPQHF TGTGCCTGGAGTGTAGAAGGGGGCAATCAGCCCCAGCATTTT
once TRBJ2-5 . TRBV2 CASSVRVTQETQYF TGTGCCAGCAGTGTTCGGGTTACACAAGAGACCCAGTACTTC
. TRBJ1-5 TRBD1 TRBV27 CASSLRGPGQGSESNQPQHF TGTGCCAGCAGTCTAAGGGGACCGGGACAGGGGTCGGAGAGCAATCAGCCCCAGCATTTT
. TRBJ1-1 . TRBV13 CASSLDQGFGLDTEAFF TGTGCCAGCAGCTTAGATCAGGGTTTCGGACTAGACACTGAAGCTTTCTTT
. TRBJ2-3 . TRBV4-1 CASSQVSGSSTDTQYF TGCGCCAGCAGCCAAGTCTCCGGCTCTAGCACAGATACGCAGTATTTT